A selection of T cell receptor beta chains follows, all from one sample in a study of T cells after yellow fever vaccination. TCRdb reanalysed the 5' RACE reads using MiXCR and keeps one entry per CDR3 protein. The data show roughly 9,800 distinct CDR3 sequences, 4% to 6% seen once. The specimen comprised PBMCs, either bulk or a sorted T-cell subset (CD4+, CD8+, memory, or dextramer-sorted; not recorded which), sampled around 15 days after the first yellow fever vaccination. The receptors were sampled from a man between 18 and 35 years old who received the YFV17D yellow fever vaccine. CDR3s include the opening cysteine and the closing phenylalanine or tryptophan. The D gene is left open where the match is weak. Expanded clones get a size class; other rows say once, few or many, or leave the size out.

CDR3 length	V gene	D gene	clone size	J gene	CDR3 DNA	CDR3 protein
13	TRBV11-3	.	many	TRBJ2-5	TGTGCCAGCAGCTTAGGGAGAAAAGAGACCCAGTACTTC	CASSLGRKETQYF
19	TRBV18	TRBD1	many	TRBJ1-1	TGTGCCAGCTCACCCTCCGGAGGGACAGGGCCAATCGCGAACACTGAAGCTTTCTTT	CASSPSGGTGPIANTEAFF
18	TRBV7-3	TRBD2	many	TRBJ2-3	TGTGCCAGCAGTAACGGACTAGCGGGGGATTCTAGCACAGATACGCAGTATTTT	CASSNGLAGDSSTDTQYF
15	TRBV2	TRBD1	many	TRBJ2-1	TGTGCCAGCAGTGTAGGACAGGGCTCCTACAATGAGCAGTTCTTC	CASSVGQGSYNEQFF
12	TRBV29-1	.	many	TRBJ2-3	TGCAGCGTTGAGCCCGGGGGAGATACGCAGTATTTT	CSVEPGGDTQYF
16	TRBV5-1	TRBD1	medium-sized	TRBJ1-4	TGCGCCAGCAGTTCGGACAGGGGCTCTCTAAATGAAAAACTGTTTTTT	CASSSDRGSLNEKLFF
13	TRBV16	.	medium-sized	TRBJ2-2	TGTGCCAGCAGCCGGGTTTCATCCGGGGAGCTGTTTTTT	CASSRVSSGELFF
12	TRBV6-6	.	many	TRBJ2-1	TGTGCCAGCAGTTACTCCTCCAAGGAGCAGTTCTTC	CASSYSSKEQFF
13	TRBV10-3	.	many	TRBJ1-6	TGTGCCATCAGGGGGGGTAGTGACTCACCCCTCCACTTT	CAIRGGSDSPLHF
15	TRBV5-1	.	.	TRBJ1-5	TGCGCCAGCAGCTTGGATGGGGGAAGGGGCCAGCCCCAGCATTTT	CASSLDGGRGQPQHF
14	TRBV18	.	medium-sized	TRBJ2-3	TGTGCCAGCTCACTGTCCGAAAATCTGGATACGCAGTATTTT	CASSLSENLDTQYF
12	TRBV2	.	many	TRBJ1-1	TGTGCCAGCAGTGGTTGGGGCATAGAGGCTTTCTTT	CASSGWGIEAFF
13	TRBV5-4	.	.	TRBJ2-2	TGTGCCAGCCGAGGGCCGAACACCGGGGAGCTGTTTTTT	CASRGPNTGELFF
12	TRBV21-1	.	medium-sized	TRBJ2-3	TGTGCCAGCAGCAACGACAGGGAGGCGCAGTATTTT	CASSNDREAQYF
15	TRBV5-1	.	many	TRBJ1-2	TGCGCCAGCAGCTTGGGTTCTCAGGGGACGGACGGCTACACCTTC	CASSLGSQGTDGYTF
16	TRBV4-3	.	medium-sized	TRBJ2-2	TGCGCCAGCAGCCAAGATCCCGAACTAGTAACCGGGGAGCTGTTTTTT	CASSQDPELVTGELFF
13	TRBV3-1	.	many	TRBJ1-1	TGTGCCAGCGGCTTTGGCAGGACAACTGAAGCTTTCTTT	CASGFGRTTEAFF
13	TRBV7-9	TRBD2	medium-sized	TRBJ2-3	TGTGCCAGCGGCCTAGCGGGGACAGATACGCAGTATTTT	CASGLAGTDTQYF
16	TRBV28	.	medium-sized	TRBJ1-2	TGTGCCAGCAGTTCCGCCCGGGGGGCTGGTAACTATGGCTACACCTTC	CASSSARGAGNYGYTF
11	TRBV20-1	.	medium-sized	TRBJ2-1	TGCAGTGCCCAGAAGCACAATGAGCAGTTCTTC	CSAQKHNEQFF
15	TRBV7-3	.	medium-sized	TRBJ1-2	TGTGCCAGCAGCTTAGGAGGCGCTTCTCCGGACGGCTACACCTTC	CASSLGGASPDGYTF
18	TRBV24-1	.	medium-sized	TRBJ2-3	TGTGCCACCACCCCCTTAATGGGGGGCAGGGCTTTTACAGATACGCAGTATTTT	CATTPLMGGRAFTDTQYF
18	TRBV10-1	.	many	TRBJ2-6	TGCGCCAGCCGGGAAGCACCTTCGCCTCTCACTGGGGCCAACGTCCTGACTTTC	CASREAPSPLTGANVLTF
14	TRBV3-1	TRBD2	medium-sized	TRBJ2-1	TGTGCCAGCAGCCTCGGGGGGGGATACAATGAGCAGTTCTTC	CASSLGGGYNEQFF
16	TRBV5-1	TRBD2	medium-sized	TRBJ2-5	TGCGCCAGCAGCCGGCTAGCGGGGGCCATACAAGAGACCCAGTACTTC	CASSRLAGAIQETQYF
12	TRBV12-3/TRBV12-4	.	many	TRBJ1-1	TGTGCCAGCAGTTTTTTGGGGTCTGAAGCTTTCTTT	CASSFLGSEAFF
13	TRBV15	.	many	TRBJ1-2	TGTGCCACCAGGATAACAGGGAACTATGGCTACACCTTC	CATRITGNYGYTF
13	TRBV7-8	.	many	TRBJ1-3	TGTGCCAGCAGCTTAGCCAGGGAAAACACCATATATTTT	CASSLARENTIYF
11	TRBV6-5	.	many	TRBJ1-2	TGTGCCACGTCGGGTCCTTATGGCTACACCTTC	CATSGPYGYTF
15	TRBV7-2	TRBD2	many	TRBJ2-4	TGTGCCAGCAGCTTACCTAGCGGGGGCAAAAACATTCAGTACTTC	CASSLPSGGKNIQYF
15	TRBV4-1	.	many	TRBJ1-4	TGCGCCAGCAGCGTTAGGGGTGGAACTAATGAAAAACTGTTTTTT	CASSVRGGTNEKLFF
15	TRBV12-3/TRBV12-4	.	many	TRBJ1-3	TGTGCCAGCAACTTGGGAGCCATCTCTGGAAACACCATATATTTT	CASNLGAISGNTIYF
15	TRBV29-1	TRBD1	many	TRBJ1-2	TGCAGCTCCGCCCGGGACAGGGGGCTCGGCTATGGCTACACCTTC	CSSARDRGLGYGYTF
14	TRBV7-2	.	many	TRBJ1-6	TGTGCCACCCCGGGTCCGGGGCCCAATTCACCCCTCCACTTT	CATPGPGPNSPLHF
14	TRBV12-3/TRBV12-4	TRBD1	many	TRBJ1-4	TGTGCCAGCAGTGCACAGGGGGGAAACGAAAAACTGTTTTTT	CASSAQGGNEKLFF
14	TRBV2	.	medium-sized	TRBJ1-1	TGTGCCAGCACCCGGGACGGTGCCAACACTGAAGCTTTCTTT	CASTRDGANTEAFF
12	TRBV12-3/TRBV12-4	.	many	TRBJ2-5	TGTGCCACCGGGACGGGCCAAGAGACCCAGTACTTC	CATGTGQETQYF